This T cell receptor (beta chain) was obtained from a study of blood T cell repertoires in COVID-19. The wider study: Researchers got acute and convalescent COVID-19 samples from the United States, Italy and Spain.

TCRdb's table, derived via immunoSEQ multiplex PCR, lists solely in-frame clones and lacks some. The sample carries 270,000 or so clones, 75% to 90% recorded once. Self-reported history from a screening survey and questionnaire set each donor's cohort. The V end lost 0 bases, the J end lost 7 bases, and 11 bases lay between the germline ends. The CDR3 totals 13 residues. CDR1 and CDR2 (germline): SGHNT, YYREEE (reference sequence). The V call is TRBV5-4, the J call TRBJ2-7, with a tentative D call TRBD2 (5 bases). Sequenced: PBMCs or T cells enriched from blood (not recorded which). This clonotype was sampled from a woman aged 30 to 39 with acute COVID-19. The CDR3 region is CASSLEGPGEQYF. The CDR3 DNA follows: TGTGCCAGCAGCTTGGAGGGTCCGGGGGAGCAGTACTTC.